Each of the 25 T cell receptor beta chains below was sequenced from the same sample in a study of OX40 agonist ivuxolimab in advanced cancers. The repertoire was sequenced with immunoSEQ multiplex PCR; TCRdb's copy has only in-frame clones and lacks some. The profile shows 90,000 to 100,000 clones, about 79% of them singletons. The source material was CD4+ or CD8+ T cells sorted from blood, sampled in a trial of the OX40 agonist ivuxolimab. These receptors all come from an adult with an advanced solid tumor such as melanoma, head and neck, liver or kidney cancer.

V and J are TRBV15 and TRBJ2-5; weak D call: TRBD1 (5 bases). The CDR3 is made up of 15 amino acids. The germline V and J ends were trimmed by 0 bases and 0 bases, with 8 bases remaining between them. CDR1 is LNHNV, CDR2 YYDKDF, per germline (reference sequence). CDR3 residues: CATSRDSGYQETQYF. The CDR3 DNA sequence: TGTGCCACCAGCAGAGATTCAGGGTACCAAGAGACCCAGTACTTC.

V is TRBV14 and J is TRBJ2-7; D might be TRBD1 (5 bases). From germline, CDR1 is SGHDN and CDR2 FVKESK. The CDR3 extends over 14 amino acids. The ends were cut back, 0 bases at V and 7 bases at J, with 13 bases in the middle. In nucleotides, the CDR3 is TGTGCCAGCAGCCAAGAAAGACGCTCAGGGGAGCAGTACTTC. Translating it yields CASSQERRSGEQYF.

The chain combines TRBV6-1 with TRBJ2-1; 7 bases map to TRBD1. V lost 5 bases and J lost 7; bases outside the gene matches: 11. This CDR3 region has 15 residues. Germline CDR1 reads MNHNS; CDR2 reads SASEGT. CDR3 residues: CASSISGTVSNEQFF. The CDR3, as DNA: TGTGCCAGCAGTATATCAGGGACAGTCTCAAATGAGCAGTTCTTC.

This clone was observed once. The chain carries TRBV6-5 and TRBJ2-7, with D tentatively TRBD1 (5 bases). Per the germline V gene, CDR1 is MNHEY and CDR2 is SVGAGI. V gave up 8 bases and J gave up 3 bases, with 11 bases separating them. The CDR3 length is 12 residues. CDR3 nucleotides: TGTGCCAGCCTCGACAGTTACTACGAGCAGTACTTC. This codes for CASLDSYYEQYF.

The chain carries TRBV18 and TRBJ2-2, with TRBD1 matching 7 bases. With 2 bases clipped from V and 3 bases from J, the junction kept 3 bases outside the gene matches. The V gene's germline CDR1 is KGHSH and CDR2 LQKENI. The CDR3 consists of 15 residues. In DNA, the CDR3 is TGTGCCAGCTCACCAAGCAGGGGGTACACCGGGGAGCTGTTTTTT. Protein sequence: CASSPSRGYTGELFF.

The V call is TRBV6-1, the J call TRBJ2-5; TRBD1 matches at 7 bases. Unmatched junction bases numbered 7, after V lost 7 bases and J lost 2 bases. The CDR3 is 14 amino acids. Germline V lookup: CDR1 MNHNS, CDR2 SASEGT. In DNA, the CDR3 is TGTGCCAGCACCCGAGGGACAGAACAAGAGACCCAGTACTTC. Amino acids: CASTRGTEQETQYF.

The J gene is TRBJ1-3, the V gene TRBV7-9; possible D gene TRBD1, 5 bases. CDR1 and CDR2 (germline): SEHNR, FQNEAQ (reference sequence). V gave up 0 bases and J gave up 4 bases, with 10 bases separating them. This CDR3 has 15 amino acids. The CDR3 here is CASSLAGAQGNTIYF. The DNA for the CDR3 is TGTGCCAGCAGCTTAGCAGGGGCGCAAGGAAACACCATATATTTT.

This clone was counted a few times. V gene TRBV7-2 combines with J gene TRBJ2-7; 10 positions match TRBD1. CDR1 is SGHTA and CDR2 is FQGNSA in the germline V gene. Trimming removed 5 bases from V and 4 bases from J; junction bases left unmatched: 8. This CDR3 spans 15 amino acids. CDR3 coding DNA: TGTGCCAGCAGCACCCAGACAGGGGGCGGTTACGAGCAGTACTTC. Its translation is CASSTQTGGGYEQYF. The full variable domain, in which reference TRBV7-2 and TRBJ2-7 provide the parts outside the CDR3, is GAGVSQSPSNKVTEKGKDVELRCDPISGHTALYWYRQSLGQGLEFLIYFQGNSAPDKSGLPSDRFSAERTGGSVSTLTIQRTQQEDSAVYLCASSTQTGGGYEQYFGPGTRLTVT.

The chain is built from TRBV7-6 and TRBJ2-5; 10 bases agree with TRBD2. After removal of 6 bases from V and 5 bases from J, the junction contained 9 bases not matched to a gene. The CDR3 runs 15 residues. Germline CDR1 is SGHVS and CDR2 is FNYEAQ. CDR3 in amino acids: CASRVGLAVEETQYF. As DNA, the CDR3 is TGTGCCAGCAGGGTTGGACTAGCGGTTGAGGAGACCCAGTACTTC.

This clone was recorded only once. This chain's CDR3 is CASRPSTGDEQYF. The CDR3 bases are TGCGCCAGCAGACCATCTACAGGGGACGAGCAGTACTTC. The V call is TRBV5-1, the J call TRBJ2-7; 7 nucleotides align to TRBD1. There are 13 residues in the CDR3. Trimming cost V 5 bases and J 5 bases; bases outside gene matches: 7. Germline V gives CDR1 SGHRS, CDR2 YFSETQ.

The sample holds a few counts of this clone. The rearrangement joins TRBV7-3 to TRBJ2-6; D is unresolved. V was clipped by 0 bases and J by 7 bases, with 4 bases between them. The germline V gene has CDR1 SGHTA and CDR2 FQGTGA. CDR3 length equals 13 residues. Here the CDR3 DNA reads TGTGCCAGCAGCTTAACTAATGCCAACGTCCTGACTTTC. Translated, it gives CASSLTNANVLTF.

The genes are TRBV29-1 and TRBJ1-2; D unresolved. This CDR3 spans 14 amino acids. V was trimmed by 4 bases and J by 3 bases, leaving 15 bases between them. Per germline, CDR1 SQVTM and CDR2 ANQGSEA. CDR3 sequence (DNA): TGCAGCGTTGCCCCCTCACCGAGGGACTATGGCTACACCTTC. It encodes CSVAPSPRDYGYTF.

A note on this clone: Germline is not matched at one junction end, which may reflect a read error. The genes are TRBV13 and TRBJ2-4; 9 positions match TRBD1. Per germline, CDR1 PRHDT and CDR2 FYEKMQ (reference sequence). The CDR3 has 12 residues. The CDR3: CASSLGQGAGSF. In nucleotides, the CDR3 is TGTGCCAGCAGCTTAGGACAGGGGGCCGGATCGTTC.

V usage is TRBV4-3 and J usage is TRBJ2-3, with D unclear. In germline, CDR1 is LGHNA, CDR2 YSLEER. V gave up 1 base and J gave up 6 bases, with 20 bases separating them. This CDR3 comprises 17 residues. CDR3 bases: TGCGCCAGCAGCCAAGGATTCCCCCTCGCCCCCTCGGATACGCAGTATTTT. It yields the protein CASSQGFPLAPSDTQYF.

This sequence joins TRBV18 and TRBJ2-3; D is possibly TRBD2 (6 bases). This CDR3 has 17 residues. V lost 3 bases to trimming and J lost 2 bases, with 18 bases between them. The germline V gene encodes CDR1 KGHSH and CDR2 LQKENI. CDR3 residues: CASSPPRSGRATDTQYF. In DNA, the CDR3 is TGTGCCAGCTCACCCCCTCGAAGCGGGCGGGCCACAGATACGCAGTATTTT.

A few counts support this clone. The chain joins TRBV5-6 to TRBJ1-1, with 7 positions matching TRBD1. Germline assignment: CDR1 SGHDT and CDR2 YYEEEE. This CDR3 region has 13 residues. The V and J ends lost 4 bases and 6 bases, in that order; junction bases with no gene match: 6. The CDR3 DNA follows: TGTGCCAGCAGCACGACAGGGTGGCCTGAAGCTTTCTTT. This gives the protein CASSTTGWPEAFF.

This chain connects TRBV4-3 to TRBJ1-5; D unresolved. V gave up 0 bases and J gave up 0 bases, with 6 bases separating them. Germline V CDR1 and CDR2: LGHNA, YSLEER. The CDR3 is 15 amino acids. Here the CDR3 DNA reads TGCGCCAGCAGCCAAGATATGCATAGCAATCAGCCCCAGCATTTT. It is translated as CASSQDMHSNQPQHF.

The gene calls are TRBV7-2 and TRBJ1-3; 7 positions agree with TRBD1. This CDR3 comprises 16 residues. V lost 6 bases to trimming and J lost 3 bases; unmatched junction nucleotides: 11. Germline CDR1 is SGHTA and CDR2 is FQGNSA. CDR3 protein: CASRQNRGAGGNTIYF. CDR3 coding DNA: TGTGCCAGCAGACAGAACAGGGGAGCGGGTGGAAACACCATATATTTT.

The chain employs TRBV2 and TRBJ2-5; 7 bases line up with TRBD1. Trimming removed 6 bases from V and 0 bases from J; junction bases left unmatched: 4. The V gene's germline CDR1 is SNHLY and CDR2 FYNNEI. The CDR3 covers 14 residues. CDR3 region: CASSRDRDQETQYF. The CDR3 nucleotides are TGTGCCAGCAGCCGCGACAGGGACCAAGAGACCCAGTACTTC.

The chain couples TRBV30 to TRBJ2-2; D possibly corresponds to TRBD2 (5 bases). Trimming pared 2 bases from V and 2 bases from J, leaving 9 bases between. Germline-derived CDR1 and CDR2 are GTSNPN and SVGIG (reference sequence). The CDR3 has 14 amino acids. The CDR3 sequence: CAWSRGLNTGELFF. The CDR3 DNA reads TGTGCCTGGAGTCGAGGGCTTAACACCGGGGAGCTGTTTTTT.

The V gene is TRBV29-1, the J gene TRBJ1-1; D not resolved. V dropped 5 bases and J dropped 1 base, with 8 bases sitting between them. This CDR3 spans 12 amino acids. Germline V lookup: CDR1 SQVTM, CDR2 ANQGSEA. The CDR3 DNA follows: TGCAGCGTTAGGGCAGGGAACACTGAAGCTTTCTTT. Its translation: CSVRAGNTEAFF.

The rearrangement links TRBV19 to TRBJ1-5; 11 nucleotides line up with TRBD1. CDR1 is LNHDA and CDR2 is SQIVND in the germline V gene (reference sequence). V lost 5 bases and J lost 6; bases outside the gene matches: 9. This CDR3 has 16 residues. DNA for the CDR3: TGTGCCAGTAGTGAAACCGGGACAGGGGGTGTTCAGCCCCAGCATTTT. This translates into CASSETGTGGVQPQHF.

This clone was seen once. V and J are TRBV6-5 and TRBJ1-2; the D gene is possibly TRBD1 (5 bases). From germline, CDR1 is MNHEY and CDR2 SVGAGI. The CDR3 totals 13 residues. With 6 bases removed from V and 2 bases from J, the gap between germline ends came to 10 bases. For the CDR3, the DNA is TGTGCCAGCAGGGTGACAGTCAACTATGGCTACACCTTC. As protein: CASRVTVNYGYTF.

In nucleotides, the CDR3 is TGTGCCAGCAGCCCCGGGACAGGTCGTGAAAAACTGTTTTTT. Protein product: CASSPGTGREKLFF. The chain combines TRBV7-9 with TRBJ1-4; 8 positions match TRBD1. Germline CDR1 is SEHNR and CDR2 is FQNEAQ (reference sequence). The V gene end was trimmed by 5 bases and the J gene end by 7 bases; junction bases not matched to a gene: 6. CDR3 size: 14 residues.

As for this clone: Within the sample, other DNA sequences also encode this same CDR3. The genes are TRBV2 and TRBJ2-7; the D gene could be TRBD1 or TRBD2 (6 bases each). Deletions cut 6 bases from V and 0 bases from J, with 15 bases between. From germline, CDR1 is SNHLY and CDR2 FYNNEI. The CDR3 sequence is 15 residues long. CDR3 sequence: CASSPRGPPSYEQYF. Here the CDR3 DNA reads TGTGCCAGCAGCCCCCGGGGGCCCCCCTCCTACGAGCAGTACTTC.